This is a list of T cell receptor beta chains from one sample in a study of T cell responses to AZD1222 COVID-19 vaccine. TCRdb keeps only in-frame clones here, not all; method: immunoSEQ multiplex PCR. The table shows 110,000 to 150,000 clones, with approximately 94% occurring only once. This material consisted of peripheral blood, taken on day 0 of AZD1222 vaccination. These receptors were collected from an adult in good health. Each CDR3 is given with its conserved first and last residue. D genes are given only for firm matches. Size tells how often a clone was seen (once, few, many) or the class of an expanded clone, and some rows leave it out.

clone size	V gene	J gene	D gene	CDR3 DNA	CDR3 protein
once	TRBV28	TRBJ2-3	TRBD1	TGTGCCAGCAGTCCTGGACAGGTGCCCTATACGCAGTATTTT	CASSPGQVPYTQYF
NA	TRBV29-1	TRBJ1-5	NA	TGCAGCGCCGCTTCAGGGGCTGGGAGCAATCAGCCCCAGCATTTT	CSAASGAGSNQPQHF
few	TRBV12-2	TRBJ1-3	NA	TGTGCAAGTCGCTTAGACGCAAACCCCAACAGCTCTGGAAACACCATATATTTT	CASRLDANPNSSGNTIYF
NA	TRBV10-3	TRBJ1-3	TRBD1	TGTGCCATCAGTAAGGACAGGGTTGGAAACACCATATATTTT	CAISKDRVGNTIYF
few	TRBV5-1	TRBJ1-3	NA	TGCGCCAGCAGCCTAGGCTACAGGGCCTCTGGAAACACCATATATTTT	CASSLGYRASGNTIYF
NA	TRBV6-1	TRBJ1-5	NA	TGTGCCAGCAGTGAATACGAAATGAGGAATCAGCCCCAGCATTTT	CASSEYEMRNQPQHF
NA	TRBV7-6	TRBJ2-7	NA	TGTGCCAGCAGCTTAGATACGGGGTTCACCTACGAGCAGTACTTC	CASSLDTGFTYEQYF
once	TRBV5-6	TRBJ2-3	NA	TGTGCCAGCAGCTTGGGGGCAGGGGGGTCTACGCAGTATTTT	CASSLGAGGSTQYF
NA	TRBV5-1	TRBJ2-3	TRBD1	TGCGCCAGCAGCCTCACAGGGGGCGGAGATACGCAGTATTTT	CASSLTGGGDTQYF
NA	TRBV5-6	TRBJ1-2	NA	TGTGCCAGCAGCCGCAACCGGGGCTCGGGATATGGCTACACCTTC	CASSRNRGSGYGYTF
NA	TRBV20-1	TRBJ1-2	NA	TGCAGTGTCCCGGGACGAAGTGGCTACACCTTC	CSVPGRSGYTF
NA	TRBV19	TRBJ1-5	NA	TGTGCCAGTAGTATCCCGTCGTTTAATCAGCCCCAGCATTTT	CASSIPSFNQPQHF
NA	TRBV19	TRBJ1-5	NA	TGTGCCAGTAGTTTCGACACTTACAATCAGCCCCAGCATTTT	CASSFDTYNQPQHF
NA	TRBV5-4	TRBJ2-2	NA	TGTGCCAGCAGCTTGGGGGGTGGAACCGGGGAGCTGTTTTTT	CASSLGGGTGELFF
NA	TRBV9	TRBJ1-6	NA	TGTGCCAGCAGCGTGAGCCCTCTGAATTCACCCCTCCACTTT	CASSVSPLNSPLHF
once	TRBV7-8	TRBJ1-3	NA	TGTGCCAGCAGCCTAATGGTGGGCTCTGGAAACACCATATATTTT	CASSLMVGSGNTIYF
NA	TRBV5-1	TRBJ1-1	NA	TGCGCCAGCAGCTTGGCCGGGGAGTCGATGAACACTGAAGCTTTCTTT	CASSLAGESMNTEAFF
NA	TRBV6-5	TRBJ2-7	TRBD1	TGTGCCAGCCAAGCCTCTACAGGGGGCCAGGACGAGCAGTACTTC	CASQASTGGQDEQYF
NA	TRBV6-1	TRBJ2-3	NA	TGTGCCAGCAGTGAAAACAGGCGATTTGGGACAGATACGCAGTATTTT	CASSENRRFGTDTQYF
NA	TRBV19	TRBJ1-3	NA	TGTGCCAGTACGGGAAACCAACAGGGTCTGACAAACACCATATATTTT	CASTGNQQGLTNTIYF
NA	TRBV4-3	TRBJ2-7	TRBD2	TGCGCCAGCAGCCAAGATTGGCTAGCGGATACCTACGAGCAGTACTTC	CASSQDWLADTYEQYF
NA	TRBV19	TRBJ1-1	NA	TGTGCCAGTAGTAACTTTGACCACACTGAAGCTTTCTTT	CASSNFDHTEAFF
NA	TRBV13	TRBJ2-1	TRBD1	TGTGCCAGCATCGAGCCGTGGGGGACAGCAGACAATGAGCAGTTCTTC	CASIEPWGTADNEQFF
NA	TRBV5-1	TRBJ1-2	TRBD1	TGCGCCAGCAGCTTGGGCGGGCAGGGGGCGGATGGCTACACCTTC	CASSLGGQGADGYTF
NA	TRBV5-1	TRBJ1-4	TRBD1	TGCGCCAGCAGCCCCCCATTGGGACAGATTAATGAAAAACTGTTTTTT	CASSPPLGQINEKLFF
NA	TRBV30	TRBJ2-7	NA	TGTGCCTGGAGTGAGGGTCTGAACGAGCAGTACTTC	CAWSEGLNEQYF
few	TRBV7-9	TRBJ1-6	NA	TGTGCCAGCAGCTTAGGCGACAGCCTGAATTCACCCCTCCACTTT	CASSLGDSLNSPLHF
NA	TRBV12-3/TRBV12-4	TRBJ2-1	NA	TGTGCCAGCAGTTTTAACAATGAGCAGTTCTTC	CASSFNNEQFF
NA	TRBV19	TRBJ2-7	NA	TGTGCCAGTAGTATGGATGGTTTCAGCGAGCAGTACTTC	CASSMDGFSEQYF
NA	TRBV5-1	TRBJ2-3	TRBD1	TGCGCCAGCACCTGGGACAGGGTCGTGGATACGCAGTATTTT	CASTWDRVVDTQYF
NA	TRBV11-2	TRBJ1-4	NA	TGTGCCAGCAGTCGCCGGGACGGTGGGGAAAAACTGTTTTTT	CASSRRDGGEKLFF
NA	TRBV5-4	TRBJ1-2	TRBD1	TGTGCCAGCAGCCCCGACAGGGCGCGTGGCTACACCTTC	CASSPDRARGYTF